The rows below give T cell receptor beta chains drawn from one sample of a study of blood T cells in healthy people across ages. TCRdb reprocessed the 5' RACE reads via MiXCR and lists one record per CDR3 protein. The data hold about 650,000 distinct CDR3 sequences, with 52% observed a single time. The sequencing sample was made of blood. Every receptor here comes from a woman of 80 years or more in good health. CDR3s include the opening cysteine and the closing phenylalanine or tryptophan. The D gene is left open where the match is weak. Clone size appears in some rows only: once, few, many, or a class for an expanded clone.

clone_size,v_call,j_call,d_call,cdr3_nt,cdr3_aa
NA,TRBV20-1,TRBJ1-5,TRBD1,TGCAGTGCTAGTGGACAGGGCGTAATCCCTCCCTTCAATCAGCCCCAGCATTTT,CSASGQGVIPPFNQPQHF
few,TRBV27,TRBJ2-2,TRBD1,TGTGCCAGCAGCCGTGGACAGGGGATGCGCACCGGGGAGCTGTTTTTT,CASSRGQGMRTGELFF
few,TRBV12-3/TRBV12-4,TRBJ2-3,NA,TGTGCCAGCAGTTTTATGAAATCTAGCACAGATACGCAGTATTTT,CASSFMKSSTDTQYF
NA,TRBV3-1,TRBJ2-5,NA,TGTGCCAGCAGCCAGCAACTAGCTGGCCAAGAGACCCAGTACTTC,CASSQQLAGQETQYF
NA,TRBV12-3/TRBV12-4,TRBJ1-5,NA,TGTGCCAGCAGTTTTCGGAGGAATAGCAATCAGCCCCAGCATTTT,CASSFRRNSNQPQHF
many,TRBV9,TRBJ2-3,NA,TGTGCCAGCAGCATACGACCACGCGAGGATACGCAGTATTTT,CASSIRPREDTQYF
NA,TRBV20-1,TRBJ2-7,NA,TGCAGTACTTCTCTCCCAGGGGCGGATTACAATGAGCAGTACTTC,CSTSLPGADYNEQYF
NA,TRBV12-3/TRBV12-4,TRBJ2-3,TRBD2,TGTGCCAGCAGCCGCAGACTAGCGCACAAAACAGATACGCAGTATTTT,CASSRRLAHKTDTQYF
NA,TRBV21-1,TRBJ2-7,NA,TGTGCCAGCAGCAATAGGGACTCCTACGAGCAGTACTTC,CASSNRDSYEQYF
many,TRBV10-3,TRBJ2-3,TRBD1,TGTGCCATCAGACCAGACAGGGAAGAGGATACGCAGTATTTT,CAIRPDREEDTQYF
NA,TRBV20-1,TRBJ1-1,NA,TGCAGTGCTAGAAAAACTGAAACTTTCTTT,CSARKTETFF
NA,TRBV3-1,TRBJ2-4,NA,TGTGCCAGCAGCCAAGAGGCGGTCTTAAAAAACATTCAGTACTTC,CASSQEAVLKNIQYF
NA,TRBV4-3,TRBJ2-5,TRBD2,TGCGCCAGCAGCCAAGGGCCGGGACTAGCGGGAGAGACCCAGTACTTC,CASSQGPGLAGETQYF
NA,TRBV29-1,TRBJ2-3,NA,TGCAGCGTTGAAGACTCTTATTGGGCAGATACGCAGTATTTT,CSVEDSYWADTQYF
many,TRBV3-1,TRBJ1-2,NA,TGTGCCAGCAGATTAAGTAATAACGGGGCTAACTATGGCTACACCTTC,CASRLSNNGANYGYTF
NA,TRBV29-1,TRBJ2-3,NA,TGCAGCGTTGCGGCAGGGAGCACAGATACGCAGTATTTT,CSVAAGSTDTQYF
few,TRBV20-1,TRBJ1-1,NA,TGCAGTGCTAGGGACTGGAACACTGAAGCTTTCTTT,CSARDWNTEAFF
NA,TRBV20-1,TRBJ2-7,TRBD2,TGCAGTGCTAGGGTCCCCGGTAGCGGGAGTTCCTACGAGCAGTACTTC,CSARVPGSGSSYEQYF
NA,TRBV28,TRBJ2-4,NA,TGTGCCAGCAGCTACTACAGTACTCTAGCCAAAAACATTCAGTACTTC,CASSYYSTLAKNIQYF
NA,TRBV5-1,TRBJ2-1,TRBD2,TGCGCCAGCAGCCCAAAGACTAGCGGGAGATACAATGAGCAGTTCTTC,CASSPKTSGRYNEQFF
NA,TRBV12-3/TRBV12-4,TRBJ1-1,NA,TGTGCCAGCAGGCAGGGGTGGAACACTGAAGCTTTCTTT,CASRQGWNTEAFF
NA,TRBV10-3,TRBJ1-6,NA,TGTGCCATCAGTGACTCCTTTGGACAGCCAATTAATTCACCCCTCCACTTT,CAISDSFGQPINSPLHF
NA,TRBV7-9,TRBJ2-7,NA,TGTGCCAGCAGCTTTTGCCGGGAGAACGAGCAGTACTTC,CASSFCRENEQYF
NA,TRBV12-3/TRBV12-4,TRBJ1-1,NA,TGTGCCAGCAGTCAGGGATTTGGGTGGAACACTGAAGCTTTCTTT,CASSQGFGWNTEAFF
NA,TRBV4-1,TRBJ1-4,NA,TGCGCCAGCAGCCAAGGAGAATCGGGGAGTGAAAAACTGTTTTTT,CASSQGESGSEKLFF
many,TRBV11-2,TRBJ2-3,NA,TGTGCCAGCAGATCCGGAGGGCGAGATACGCAGTATTTT,CASRSGGRDTQYF
NA,TRBV6-1,TRBJ2-7,NA,TGTGCCAGCGCACAGGGAGAGGGAGGATACGAGCAGTACTTC,CASAQGEGGYEQYF
many,TRBV7-2,TRBJ1-4,NA,TGTGCCAGCAGCCCCTGGACCGCTGCGGGGGAAAAACTGTTTTTT,CASSPWTAAGEKLFF
few,TRBV5-1,TRBJ1-5,NA,TGCGCCAGCAGCCCCGGCGAAGCTAGCAATCAGCCCCAGCATTTT,CASSPGEASNQPQHF
many,TRBV20-1,TRBJ1-6,TRBD1,TGCAGTGCTAGGAGGACAGGGATGAATTCACCCCTCCACTTT,CSARRTGMNSPLHF
NA,TRBV20-1,TRBJ2-5,TRBD1,TGCAGTGCTAAAAGGGACAGTCGCAAGACCCAGTACTTC,CSAKRDSRKTQYF
NA,TRBV7-2,TRBJ2-1,TRBD2,TGTGCCAGCAGCTTGAGAACCGGGGGGGCCTACAATGAGCAGTTCTTC,CASSLRTGGAYNEQFF
NA,TRBV11-3,TRBJ2-1,TRBD2,TGTGCCAGCAGCTTAGCCGAACTGCGGGGGTGGCATGAGCAGTTCTTC,CASSLAELRGWHEQFF
few,TRBV14,TRBJ2-1,NA,TGTGCCAGCAGCCAATCCGTGACGGGATTGCAGTTCTTC,CASSQSVTGLQFF
NA,TRBV27,TRBJ2-3,NA,TGTGCCAGCAGGGGGAGGAGCACAGATACGCAGTATTTT,CASRGRSTDTQYF
NA,TRBV20-1,TRBJ2-2,NA,TGCAGTGCTAGCGACCTACCGAACACCGGGGAGCTGTTTTTT,CSASDLPNTGELFF
many,TRBV6-5,TRBJ2-1,NA,TGTGCCAGCAGTTACCTTAGGGGGGCGAGGCACAATGAGCAGTTCTTC,CASSYLRGARHNEQFF
NA,TRBV29-1,TRBJ2-1,TRBD1,TGCAGCGTTGATTGGAAGGGGGCAGTCCGGTACAATGAGCAGTTCTTC,CSVDWKGAVRYNEQFF
NA,TRBV12-3/TRBV12-4,TRBJ2-3,TRBD1,TGTGCCAACGGCCAGGGGGCCACAGATACGCAGTATTTT,CANGQGATDTQYF
NA,TRBV20-1,TRBJ2-7,NA,TGCAGTGCTAGAGGGACGGCAATCTACGAGCAGTACTTC,CSARGTAIYEQYF
NA,TRBV9,TRBJ2-7,TRBD2,TGTGCCAGCAGCGCAGGGAGGGTGGTCTCCTACGAGCAGTACTTC,CASSAGRVVSYEQYF
NA,TRBV7-2,TRBJ1-2,NA,TGTGCCAGCAGCTTAGCGGCCAGCTCTCATGGCTACACCTTC,CASSLAASSHGYTF
many,TRBV5-1,TRBJ2-7,NA,TGCGCCAGCAGCTTGGGGAATCCGAACATCTACGAGCAGTACTTC,CASSLGNPNIYEQYF
NA,TRBV28,TRBJ2-3,NA,TGTGCCAGCAGGGGACCCCGGAGAAGTGTTGGCACAGATACGCAGTATTTT,CASRGPRRSVGTDTQYF
NA,TRBV11-2,TRBJ2-1,TRBD1,TGTGCCAGCAGCTTAGGCCCCGGGACAGCCGGGGTGAATGAGCAGTTCTTC,CASSLGPGTAGVNEQFF
NA,TRBV6-5,TRBJ2-1,TRBD2,TGTGCCAGTGCTATTCTAGCGGGAGTCTACAATGAGCAGTTCTTC,CASAILAGVYNEQFF